This TCR beta chain was recorded in a study of cytomegalovirus exposure and HLA in healthy donors. Study findings and constraints: The study flagged about 150 TCR beta chains as cytomegalovirus-associated. Subsequent analysis revealed that first-cohort TCR clusters tended to co-occur in the roughly 120 validation repertoires. Rare sequences made up most TCRs, while some public TCRs were found in many donors.

Generated by immunoSEQ multiplex PCR, the TCRdb table keeps only in-frame clones and is missing some. The data contain about 180,000 clones, around nine tenths of them singletons. As concerns this clone: The antigen is not known.

Sequenced input: PBMCs. The sequence was collected from a woman aged 30 to 39 in good health and CMV-seronegative.

CDR3 nucleotide sequence: TGTGCCAGCTCACCACCATACAGCAATGAGCAGTTCTTC. Its protein product is CASSPPYSNEQFF. The chain is built from TRBV18 and TRBJ2-1; the D is unclear. CDR1 KGHSH and CDR2 LQKENI come from the germline V gene. The CDR3 runs 13 residues. The V end was cut by 0 bases, the J end by 6 bases, with 6 bases between.